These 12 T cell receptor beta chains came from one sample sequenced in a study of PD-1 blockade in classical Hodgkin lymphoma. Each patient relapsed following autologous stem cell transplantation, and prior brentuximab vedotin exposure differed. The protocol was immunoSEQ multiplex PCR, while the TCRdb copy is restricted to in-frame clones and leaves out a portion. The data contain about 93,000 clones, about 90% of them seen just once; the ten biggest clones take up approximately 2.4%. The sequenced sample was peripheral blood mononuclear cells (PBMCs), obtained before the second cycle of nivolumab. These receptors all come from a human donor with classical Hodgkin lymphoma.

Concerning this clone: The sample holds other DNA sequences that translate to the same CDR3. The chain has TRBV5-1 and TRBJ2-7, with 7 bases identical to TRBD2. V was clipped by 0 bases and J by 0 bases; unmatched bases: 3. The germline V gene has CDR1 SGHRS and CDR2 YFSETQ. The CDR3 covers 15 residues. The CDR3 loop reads CASSLASGGSYEQYF. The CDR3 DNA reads TGCGCCAGCAGCTTGGCCTCGGGGGGCTCCTACGAGCAGTACTTC.

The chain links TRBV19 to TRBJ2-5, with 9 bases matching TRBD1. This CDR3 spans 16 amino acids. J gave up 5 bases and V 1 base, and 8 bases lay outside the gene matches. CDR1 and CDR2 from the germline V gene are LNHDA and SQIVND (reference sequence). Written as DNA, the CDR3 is TGTGCCAGTAGTATAGGTACCGGGACAGGGCGGGAGACCCAGTACTTC. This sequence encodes CASSIGTGTGRETQYF.

The CDR3 reads CASSPAIGGTDTQYF. Here the CDR3 DNA reads TGTGCCAGCTCACCGGCCATTGGGGGCACAGATACGCAGTATTTT. The chain couples TRBV18 to TRBJ2-3; D not certain. CDR1 and CDR2 (germline): KGHSH, LQKENI. Trimming removed 3 bases at V and 1 base at J, with 11 bases between. The CDR3 has 15 residues.

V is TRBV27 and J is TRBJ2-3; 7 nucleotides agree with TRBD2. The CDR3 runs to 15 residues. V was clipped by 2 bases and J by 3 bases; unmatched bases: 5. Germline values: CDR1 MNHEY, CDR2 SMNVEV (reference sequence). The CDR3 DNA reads TGTGCCAGCAGTTTAGCGGGAGTAGCGACAGATACGCAGTATTTT. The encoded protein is CASSLAGVATDTQYF.

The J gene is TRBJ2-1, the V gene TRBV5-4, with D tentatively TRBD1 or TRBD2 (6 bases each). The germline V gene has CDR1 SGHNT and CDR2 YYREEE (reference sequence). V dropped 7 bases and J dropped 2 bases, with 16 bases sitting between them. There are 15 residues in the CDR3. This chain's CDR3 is CASSLWGAPYNEQFF. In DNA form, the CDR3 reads TGTGCCAGCTCCCTGTGGGGGGCCCCCTACAATGAGCAGTTCTTC.

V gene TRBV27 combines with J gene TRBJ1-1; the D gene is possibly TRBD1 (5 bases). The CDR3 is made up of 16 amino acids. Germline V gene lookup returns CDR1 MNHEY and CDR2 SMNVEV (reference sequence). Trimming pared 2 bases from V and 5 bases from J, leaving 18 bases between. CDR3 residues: CASSLGGLGEGTEAFF. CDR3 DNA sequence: TGTGCCAGCAGTTTAGGGGGACTGGGAGAGGGGACTGAAGCTTTCTTT.

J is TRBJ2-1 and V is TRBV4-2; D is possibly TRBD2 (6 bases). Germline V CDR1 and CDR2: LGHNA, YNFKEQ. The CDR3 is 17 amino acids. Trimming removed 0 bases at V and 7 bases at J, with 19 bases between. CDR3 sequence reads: CASSQEWLAMGGNEQFF. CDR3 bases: TGTGCCAGCAGCCAAGAATGGCTAGCGATGGGGGGTAATGAGCAGTTCTTC.

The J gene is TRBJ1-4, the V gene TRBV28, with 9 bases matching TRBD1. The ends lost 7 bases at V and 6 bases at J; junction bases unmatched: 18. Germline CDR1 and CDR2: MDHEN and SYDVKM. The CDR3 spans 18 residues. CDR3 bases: TGTGCCAGCATCTACTCCGGGACAGGGCGCATTGGGGATGAAAAACTGTTTTTT. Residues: CASIYSGTGRIGDEKLFF.

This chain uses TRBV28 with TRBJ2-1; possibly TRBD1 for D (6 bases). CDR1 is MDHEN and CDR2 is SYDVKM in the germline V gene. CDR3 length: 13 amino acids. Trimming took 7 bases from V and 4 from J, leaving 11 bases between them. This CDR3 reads CASTERGYNEQFF. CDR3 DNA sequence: TGTGCCAGCACCGAAAGGGGGTACAATGAGCAGTTCTTC.

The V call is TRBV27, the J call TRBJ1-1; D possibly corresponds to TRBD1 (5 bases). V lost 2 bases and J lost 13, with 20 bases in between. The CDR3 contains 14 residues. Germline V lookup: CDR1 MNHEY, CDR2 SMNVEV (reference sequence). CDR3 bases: TGTGCCAGCAGTTTAAACCCAGGGTTGGGTATCGGTTTCTTT. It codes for CASSLNPGLGIGFF.

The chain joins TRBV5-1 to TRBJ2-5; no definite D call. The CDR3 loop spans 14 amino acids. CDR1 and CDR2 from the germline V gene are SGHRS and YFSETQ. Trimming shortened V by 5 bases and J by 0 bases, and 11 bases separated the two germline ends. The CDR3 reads CASSSGRDQETQYF. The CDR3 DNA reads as TGCGCCAGCAGTTCTGGACGGGACCAAGAGACCCAGTACTTC.

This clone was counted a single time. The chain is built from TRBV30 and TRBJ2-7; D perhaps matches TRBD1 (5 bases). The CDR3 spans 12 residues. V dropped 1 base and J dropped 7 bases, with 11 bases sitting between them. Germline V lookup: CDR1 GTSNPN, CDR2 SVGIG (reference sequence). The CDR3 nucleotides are TGTGCCTGGAGTGAGGGGCTACTTGAGCAGTACTTC. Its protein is CAWSEGLLEQYF.